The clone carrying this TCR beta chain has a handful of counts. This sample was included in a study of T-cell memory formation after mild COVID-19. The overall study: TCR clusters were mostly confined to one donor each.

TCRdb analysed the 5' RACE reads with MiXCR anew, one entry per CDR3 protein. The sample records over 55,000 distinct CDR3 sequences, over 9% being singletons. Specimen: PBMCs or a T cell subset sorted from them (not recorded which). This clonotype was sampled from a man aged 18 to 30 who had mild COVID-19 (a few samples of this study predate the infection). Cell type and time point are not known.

CDR3 protein: CSARQSSYEQYV. The CDR3 region has the DNA TGCAGTGCTAGACAGAGCTCCTACGAGCAGTACGTC. The V and J genes are TRBV20-1 and TRBJ2-7; no definite D call. The CDR3 is made up of 12 amino acids. V was shortened by 2 bases and J by 0 bases, with 5 bases between the two germline ends. The germline V gene encodes CDR1 DFQATT and CDR2 SNEGSKA (reference sequence).